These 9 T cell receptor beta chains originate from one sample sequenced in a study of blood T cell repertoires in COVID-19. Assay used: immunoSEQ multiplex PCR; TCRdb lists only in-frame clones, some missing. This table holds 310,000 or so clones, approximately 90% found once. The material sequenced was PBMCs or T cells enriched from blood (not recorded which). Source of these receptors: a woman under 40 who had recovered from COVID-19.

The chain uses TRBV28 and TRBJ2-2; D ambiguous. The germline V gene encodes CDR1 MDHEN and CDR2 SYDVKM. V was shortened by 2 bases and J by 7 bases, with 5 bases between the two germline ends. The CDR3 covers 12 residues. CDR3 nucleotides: TGTGCCAGCAGTTTAGTCGTCGGGGAGCTGTTTTTT. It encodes CASSLVVGELFF.

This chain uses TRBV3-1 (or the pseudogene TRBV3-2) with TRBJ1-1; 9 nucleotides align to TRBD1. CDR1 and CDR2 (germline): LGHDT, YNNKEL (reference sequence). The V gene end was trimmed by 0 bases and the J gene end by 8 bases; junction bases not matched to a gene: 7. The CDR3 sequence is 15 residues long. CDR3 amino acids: CASSQDTLGTGEAFF. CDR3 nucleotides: TGTGCCAGCAGCCAAGACACCTTAGGGACAGGGGAAGCTTTCTTT.

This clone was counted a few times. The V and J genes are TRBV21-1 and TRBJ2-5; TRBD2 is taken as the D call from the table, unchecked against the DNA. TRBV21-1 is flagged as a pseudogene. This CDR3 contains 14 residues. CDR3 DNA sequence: TGTGCCAGCAACCTAAGGAGCGACCAAGAGACCCAGTACTTC. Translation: CASNLRSDQETQYF.

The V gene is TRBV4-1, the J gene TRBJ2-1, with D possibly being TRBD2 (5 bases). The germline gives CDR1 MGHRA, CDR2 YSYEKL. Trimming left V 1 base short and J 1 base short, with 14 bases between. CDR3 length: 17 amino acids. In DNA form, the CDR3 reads TGCGCCAGCAGCCAAGTCACCGGACTTCCGTCCTACAATGAGCAGTTCTTC. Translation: CASSQVTGLPSYNEQFF.

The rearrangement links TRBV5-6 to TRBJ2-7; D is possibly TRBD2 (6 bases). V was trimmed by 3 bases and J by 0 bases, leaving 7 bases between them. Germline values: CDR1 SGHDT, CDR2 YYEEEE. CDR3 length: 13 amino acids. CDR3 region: CASSWGGSYEQYF. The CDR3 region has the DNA TGTGCCAGCAGCTGGGGAGGCTCCTACGAGCAGTACTTC.

CDR3 protein: CATSAPSWGREGNNEKLFF. The DNA of the CDR3 is TGTGCCACCAGTGCCCCATCGTGGGGGAGGGAGGGCAATAATGAAAAACTGTTTTTT. The rearrangement joins TRBV24-1 to TRBJ1-4; tentative D call: TRBD1 (5 bases). The V end lost 5 bases, the J end lost 4 bases, and 25 bases lay between the germline ends. The germline CDR1 and CDR2 sequences are KGHDR and SFDVKD. There are 19 residues in the CDR3.

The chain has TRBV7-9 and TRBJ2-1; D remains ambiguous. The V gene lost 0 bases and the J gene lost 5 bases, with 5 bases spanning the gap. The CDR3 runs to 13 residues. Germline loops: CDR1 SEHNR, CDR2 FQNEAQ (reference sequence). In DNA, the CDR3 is TGTGCCAGCAGCTTAGCCCGAGACAATGAGCAGTTCTTC. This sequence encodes CASSLARDNEQFF.

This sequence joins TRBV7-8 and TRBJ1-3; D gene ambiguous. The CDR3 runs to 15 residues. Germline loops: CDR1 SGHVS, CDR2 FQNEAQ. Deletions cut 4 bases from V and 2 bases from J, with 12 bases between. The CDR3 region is CASSSSVQAGNTIYF. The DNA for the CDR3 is TGTGCCAGCAGCTCCTCAGTACAAGCTGGAAACACCATATATTTT. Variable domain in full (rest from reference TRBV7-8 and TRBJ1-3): GAGVSQSPRYKVAKRGQDVALRCDPISGHVSLFWYQQALGQGPEFLTYFQNEAQLDKSGLPSDRFFAERPEGSVSTLKIQRTQQEDSAVYLCASSSSVQAGNTIYFGEGSWLTVV.

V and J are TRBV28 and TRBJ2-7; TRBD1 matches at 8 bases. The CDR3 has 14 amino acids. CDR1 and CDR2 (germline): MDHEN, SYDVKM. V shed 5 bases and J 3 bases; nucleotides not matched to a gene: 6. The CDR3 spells CASSPGTGYYEQYF. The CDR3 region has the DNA TGTGCCAGCAGTCCCGGGACAGGTTACTACGAGCAGTACTTC.